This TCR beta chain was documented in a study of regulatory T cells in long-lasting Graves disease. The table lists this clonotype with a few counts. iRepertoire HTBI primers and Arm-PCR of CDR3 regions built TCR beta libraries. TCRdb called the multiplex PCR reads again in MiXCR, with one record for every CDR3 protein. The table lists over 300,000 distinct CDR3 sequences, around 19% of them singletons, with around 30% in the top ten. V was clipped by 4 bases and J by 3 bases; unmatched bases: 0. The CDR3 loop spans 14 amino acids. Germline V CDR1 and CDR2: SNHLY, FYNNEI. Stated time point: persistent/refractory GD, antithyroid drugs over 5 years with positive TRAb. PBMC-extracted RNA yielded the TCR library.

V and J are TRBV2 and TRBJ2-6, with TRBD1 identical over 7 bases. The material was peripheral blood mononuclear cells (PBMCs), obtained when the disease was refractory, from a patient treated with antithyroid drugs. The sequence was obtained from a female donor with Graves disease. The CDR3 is CASSAGGGANVLTF. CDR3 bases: TGTGCCAGCAGTGCAGGGGGTGGGGCCAACGTCCTGACTTTC.